A selection of T cell receptor beta chains follows, all from one sample in a study of tumor-infiltrating lymphocytes in primary liver carcinoma. TCRdb used MiXCR to reprocess the multiplex PCR reads, holding one entry per CDR3 protein. The sample has some 180,000 distinct CDR3 sequences, approximately 60% seen once. What was sequenced was peripheral blood. The receptors shown here come from a man aged 40-50 years with primary liver carcinoma and hepatitis B virus infection. CDR3s include the opening cysteine and the closing phenylalanine or tryptophan. The D gene is left open where the match is weak. Rows may omit the clone size; those that give it use once, few, many or a size class.

abundance: NA
d_gene: NA
j_gene: TRBJ1-2
v_gene: TRBV6-5
CDR3nt: TGTGCCAGCAGTTACTCGGTGTGGATTATGGAAGACTACACCTTC
CDR3aa: CASSYSVWIMEDYTF

abundance: NA
d_gene: TRBD2
j_gene: TRBJ2-3
v_gene: TRBV11-2
CDR3nt: TGTGCCAGCAGCTCGACTAGCGGGATCACGGATACGCAGTATTTT
CDR3aa: CASSSTSGITDTQYF

abundance: few
d_gene: TRBD1
j_gene: TRBJ1-5
v_gene: TRBV6-5
CDR3nt: TGTGCCAGCAGGTCCCGGGACAGCAACAATCAGCCCCAGCATTTT
CDR3aa: CASRSRDSNNQPQHF

abundance: NA
d_gene: NA
j_gene: TRBJ1-1
v_gene: TRBV6-1
CDR3nt: TGTGCCGGCAGTGAAGCCCCGGACAGGAACACTGAAGCTTTCTTT
CDR3aa: CAGSEAPDRNTEAFF

abundance: many
d_gene: TRBD1
j_gene: TRBJ2-5
v_gene: TRBV11-2
CDR3nt: TGTGCCAGCAGCTCCGGGACAGAACAAGAGACCCAGTACTTC
CDR3aa: CASSSGTEQETQYF

abundance: few
d_gene: NA
j_gene: TRBJ1-6
v_gene: TRBV10-1
CDR3nt: TGCGCCAGAAGGGAGGGTAATTCACCCCTCCACTTT
CDR3aa: CARREGNSPLHF

abundance: few
d_gene: TRBD1
j_gene: TRBJ1-2
v_gene: TRBV6-2/TRBV6-3
CDR3nt: TGTGCCAGCGTGGACAGGCGAGCTAACTATGGCTACACCTTC
CDR3aa: CASVDRRANYGYTF

abundance: NA
d_gene: NA
j_gene: TRBJ1-5
v_gene: TRBV10-3
CDR3nt: TGTGCCGCCGACCACGGGAACAATCAGCCCCATCATTTT
CDR3aa: CAADHGNNQPHHF

abundance: many
d_gene: NA
j_gene: TRBJ2-7
v_gene: TRBV11-2
CDR3nt: TGTGCCAGCAGCTTAGTTCGAGCGGAGAACTCCTACGAGCAGTACTTC
CDR3aa: CASSLVRAENSYEQYF

abundance: NA
d_gene: NA
j_gene: TRBJ2-4
v_gene: TRBV28
CDR3nt: TGTGCCAGCATTGGTTCGGCCCCACGTGTTCAGTACTTC
CDR3aa: CASIGSAPRVQYF

abundance: many
d_gene: NA
j_gene: TRBJ2-5
v_gene: TRBV5-7
CDR3nt: TGTGCCAGCAGCGGGGGGGAGACCCAGTACTTC
CDR3aa: CASSGGETQYF

abundance: NA
d_gene: TRBD1
j_gene: TRBJ2-7
v_gene: TRBV5-1
CDR3nt: TGCGCCAGCAGCTATGGACAGGGGGCGGTTGAGCAGTACTTC
CDR3aa: CASSYGQGAVEQYF

abundance: NA
d_gene: NA
j_gene: TRBJ2-5
v_gene: TRBV29-1
CDR3nt: TGCAGCGTTGGGGGGAGACTTAAGGGGGAACTACAAGAGACCCAGTACTTC
CDR3aa: CSVGGRLKGELQETQYF

abundance: NA
d_gene: TRBD1
j_gene: TRBJ1-6
v_gene: TRBV6-5
CDR3nt: TGTGCCAGCAGTCCGGACAGGGGGCTTCAGGAGATCCACTTT
CDR3aa: CASSPDRGLQEIHF

abundance: few
d_gene: TRBD1
j_gene: TRBJ2-5
v_gene: TRBV6-6
CDR3nt: TGTGCCAGCAGTGCTATCAGACAGGGGGAAGAGACCCAGTACTTC
CDR3aa: CASSAIRQGEETQYF

abundance: NA
d_gene: TRBD1
j_gene: TRBJ1-2
v_gene: TRBV6-1
CDR3nt: TGTGCCAGCACCGAACCGGGACAGACGTCCTTCTATGGCTACACCTTC
CDR3aa: CASTEPGQTSFYGYTF

abundance: NA
d_gene: NA
j_gene: TRBJ1-2
v_gene: TRBV7-8
CDR3nt: TGTGCCAGCAGCTTATACCAACGGGGGCAGAGCATTGCCTATGGCTACACCTTC
CDR3aa: CASSLYQRGQSIAYGYTF

abundance: NA
d_gene: NA
j_gene: TRBJ2-3
v_gene: TRBV14
CDR3nt: TGTGCCAGAAGCCAAGATCCCCGCGGGGCCCCGCAGTATTTT
CDR3aa: CARSQDPRGAPQYF

abundance: few
d_gene: NA
j_gene: TRBJ2-7
v_gene: TRBV12-3/TRBV12-4
CDR3nt: TGTGCCAGCAGCCAAGGGACCGGGTTAGGGGAGCAGTACTTC
CDR3aa: CASSQGTGLGEQYF

abundance: few
d_gene: NA
j_gene: TRBJ2-7
v_gene: TRBV10-2
CDR3nt: TGCGCCAGCAGTGACCTACCGGGACCATCCGTCGACGAGCAGTACTTC
CDR3aa: CASSDLPGPSVDEQYF

abundance: few
d_gene: NA
j_gene: TRBJ2-1
v_gene: TRBV5-4
CDR3nt: TGTGCCAGCAGCTTGGGAGGGGGCGGGAACAATGAGCAGTTCTTC
CDR3aa: CASSLGGGGNNEQFF

abundance: NA
d_gene: TRBD2
j_gene: TRBJ2-1
v_gene: TRBV5-4
CDR3nt: TGTGCCAGCAGCGCGGGACTAGCGGGAGGGACCCCCTACAATGAGCAGTTCTTC
CDR3aa: CASSAGLAGGTPYNEQFF

abundance: NA
d_gene: TRBD1
j_gene: TRBJ1-1
v_gene: TRBV25-1
CDR3nt: TGTGCCAGCAGTGAGGATAAGGGGGCCACTGAAGCTTTCTTT
CDR3aa: CASSEDKGATEAFF

abundance: NA
d_gene: NA
j_gene: TRBJ2-3
v_gene: TRBV10-3
CDR3nt: TGTGCCATCAGTGACTCCTCGGGCACTAGCACAGATACGCAGTATTTT
CDR3aa: CAISDSSGTSTDTQYF

abundance: NA
d_gene: NA
j_gene: TRBJ2-3
v_gene: TRBV29-1
CDR3nt: TGCAGCGTCCCCTACTCCGGGTCTCAAGATACGCAGTATTTT
CDR3aa: CSVPYSGSQDTQYF

abundance: many
d_gene: TRBD1
j_gene: TRBJ2-7
v_gene: TRBV11-2
CDR3nt: TGTGCCAGCAGCTTTCAAGGGGGCGGCGGGTTCTACGAGCAGTACTTC
CDR3aa: CASSFQGGGGFYEQYF

abundance: NA
d_gene: TRBD1
j_gene: TRBJ2-7
v_gene: TRBV28
CDR3nt: TGTGCCAGCAGTCCGGGACAGCCAGCAAACGAGCAGTACTTC
CDR3aa: CASSPGQPANEQYF

abundance: once
d_gene: TRBD1
j_gene: TRBJ2-7
v_gene: TRBV11-2
CDR3nt: TGTGCCAACAGCTTCGAGGACAGGGTTGAGTTCGAGCAGCACTTC
CDR3aa: CANSFEDRVEFEQHF

abundance: NA
d_gene: TRBD2
j_gene: TRBJ2-7
v_gene: TRBV7-8
CDR3nt: TGTGCCAGCAGCTTAGCGGGACTAGCGGGAGTCGGCGGGCAGTACTTC
CDR3aa: CASSLAGLAGVGGQYF

abundance: NA
d_gene: NA
j_gene: TRBJ2-3
v_gene: TRBV11-2
CDR3nt: TGTGCCAGCAGCCTAGAGTTGGTTTTCGAAGATATGCAGTATTTT
CDR3aa: CASSLELVFEDMQYF

abundance: NA
d_gene: NA
j_gene: TRBJ2-7
v_gene: TRBV5-1
CDR3nt: TGCGCCAGCAGCCGCAGCTCTAGCGCTCACGAGCAGTACTTC
CDR3aa: CASSRSSSAHEQYF

abundance: NA
d_gene: TRBD1
j_gene: TRBJ1-3
v_gene: TRBV6-6
CDR3nt: TGTGCCAGCAGTACGGACAGGGGGAAATCTGGAAACACCATATATTTT
CDR3aa: CASSTDRGKSGNTIYF

abundance: many
d_gene: TRBD1
j_gene: TRBJ2-1
v_gene: TRBV11-1
CDR3nt: TGTGCCAGCAGCTCTACGGGACAGTCCTACAATGAGCAGTTCTTC
CDR3aa: CASSSTGQSYNEQFF

abundance: NA
d_gene: NA
j_gene: TRBJ1-6
v_gene: TRBV12-3/TRBV12-4
CDR3nt: TGTGCCAGCAGTGTTAGGGGCTTGGATTCACCCCTCCACTTT
CDR3aa: CASSVRGLDSPLHF

abundance: NA
d_gene: NA
j_gene: TRBJ2-7
v_gene: TRBV5-6
CDR3nt: TGTGCCAGCAGCTCCCGATGGGTAAAGCCCTACGAGCAGTACTTC
CDR3aa: CASSSRWVKPYEQYF

abundance: NA
d_gene: TRBD2
j_gene: TRBJ2-7
v_gene: TRBV4-1
CDR3nt: TGCGCCAGCAGCCAATATAGCGGGACGGCCTACGAGCAGTACTTC
CDR3aa: CASSQYSGTAYEQYF

abundance: NA
d_gene: NA
j_gene: TRBJ1-5
v_gene: TRBV6-1
CDR3nt: TGTGCCAGCAACCAGGGTCCTAGCAATCAGCCCCAGCATTTT
CDR3aa: CASNQGPSNQPQHF

abundance: few
d_gene: NA
j_gene: TRBJ2-5
v_gene: TRBV7-9
CDR3nt: TGTGCCAGCAGCTTACTGATAGGGACGGCCCAAGAGACCCAGTACTTC
CDR3aa: CASSLLIGTAQETQYF

abundance: NA
d_gene: NA
j_gene: TRBJ2-2
v_gene: TRBV12-3/TRBV12-4
CDR3nt: TGTGCCAGCAGTTGGGATTCCGGGGAGCTGTTTTTT
CDR3aa: CASSWDSGELFF

abundance: NA
d_gene: NA
j_gene: TRBJ1-1
v_gene: TRBV4-1
CDR3nt: TGCGCCAGCAGCCAAGATCCGCCCAGTGGCATGAACACTGAAGCTTTCTTT
CDR3aa: CASSQDPPSGMNTEAFF

abundance: NA
d_gene: NA
j_gene: TRBJ1-1
v_gene: TRBV12-3/TRBV12-4
CDR3nt: TGTGCCAGCAGATTAAACGAGAACACTGAAGCTTTCTTT
CDR3aa: CASRLNENTEAFF

abundance: NA
d_gene: NA
j_gene: TRBJ2-3
v_gene: TRBV11-2
CDR3nt: TGTGCCAGCAGTCATATACGGGACAGCACAGATACGCAGTATTTT
CDR3aa: CASSHIRDSTDTQYF

abundance: NA
d_gene: NA
j_gene: TRBJ2-3
v_gene: TRBV4-2
CDR3nt: TGTGCCAGCAGCCCCAGGTACTCCGGGGGAACAGATATGCAGTACTTT
CDR3aa: CASSPRYSGGTDMQYF

abundance: few
d_gene: NA
j_gene: TRBJ2-7
v_gene: TRBV13
CDR3nt: TGTGCCAGCAGCTTAAGGCAGCGCAGCTCCTACGAGCAGTACTTC
CDR3aa: CASSLRQRSSYEQYF

abundance: NA
d_gene: NA
j_gene: TRBJ1-2
v_gene: TRBV10-1
CDR3nt: TGCGCCAGCAGAATCTCTAGGGGAGCGCGCCATGGCTATACCTTC
CDR3aa: CASRISRGARHGYTF

abundance: NA
d_gene: NA
j_gene: TRBJ2-1
v_gene: TRBV11-3
CDR3nt: TGTGCCAGCAGCTTAAGGGTAGAGGATGAGCAGTTCTTC
CDR3aa: CASSLRVEDEQFF

abundance: NA
d_gene: TRBD2
j_gene: TRBJ2-7
v_gene: TRBV5-5
CDR3nt: TGTGCCAGCAGCTTCTTTAGTCCGGGACTAGGAAATTCCCACGAGCAGTACTTC
CDR3aa: CASSFFSPGLGNSHEQYF

abundance: NA
d_gene: NA
j_gene: TRBJ2-3
v_gene: TRBV7-8
CDR3nt: TGTGCCAGCAGCTTAGTACGAGAAGATATGCAGTATTTT
CDR3aa: CASSLVREDMQYF

abundance: NA
d_gene: NA
j_gene: TRBJ2-7
v_gene: TRBV2
CDR3nt: TGTGCCAGCAGCGCCGAAGACTACGAGCAGTACTTC
CDR3aa: CASSAEDYEQYF

abundance: NA
d_gene: NA
j_gene: TRBJ1-1
v_gene: TRBV5-8
CDR3nt: TGTGCCAGCAGCGCCTACGTGGGACCAGGCACTGAAGCTTTCTTT
CDR3aa: CASSAYVGPGTEAFF

abundance: few
d_gene: NA
j_gene: TRBJ2-7
v_gene: TRBV4-1
CDR3nt: TGCGCCAGCAGCCTTCTCCCCCCGGGAGTTCACGAGCAGTACTTC
CDR3aa: CASSLLPPGVHEQYF

abundance: NA
d_gene: NA
j_gene: TRBJ2-1
v_gene: TRBV6-1
CDR3nt: TGTGCCAGCAGTGAGACATGGCTCGACAATGAGCAGTTCTTC
CDR3aa: CASSETWLDNEQFF

abundance: NA
d_gene: NA
j_gene: TRBJ1-4
v_gene: TRBV12-3/TRBV12-4
CDR3nt: TGTGCCAGCAGCGGGATGGAAACTAATGAAAAACTGTTTTTT
CDR3aa: CASSGMETNEKLFF

abundance: NA
d_gene: TRBD2
j_gene: TRBJ2-5
v_gene: TRBV5-4
CDR3nt: TGTACCAGCAGCTTTGGGACTAGCGAAGAGACCCAGTACTTC
CDR3aa: CTSSFGTSEETQYF